This TCR beta chain stems from a study of cytotoxic CD8 clonotypes in ibrutinib-treated CLL (dated by TCRdb to the early 2020s). About the investigation overall: The cohort included about 15 treatment-naive and under 13 relapsed/refractory patients; some 18 were IGHV unmutated. Responses were partial in some 24 patients and complete in 2; after median approximately 69 months follow-up, about 14 stayed in remission and 12 progressed. Samples at response were collected after a median of roughly twelve months of treatment, with a range of about 6 to 40 months. An average of roughly 250,000 productive templates and 80,000 to 95,000 productive rearrangements was obtained per sample. Longitudinal samples were obtainable from about 30% of the roughly 90 participants in the trial. Cryopreserved peripheral blood mononuclear cells were collected at three points: before therapy, at response, and at either sustained remission or disease progression. Every sample from remission and from progressive disease was obtained while the patients were still on ibrutinib. The research as a whole found: Public clonotypes were found to be uncommon and were observed to contract or remain stable during treatment; the increase in clonality was shown to reflect expansion of private clonotypes at ibrutinib response. Lymph node repertoires were not examined, and the timing of sampling was not matched between patients in sustained remission and those whose disease progressed. At baseline, clonality was higher than in age-matched healthy donors and showed a strong correlation with circulating CD8+ T-cell counts. An increase in clonality was observed at ibrutinib response, with clonality remaining stable during sustained remission and falling back toward baseline at progression.

According to the study, the label for this sample's time point signals: progressive disease on ibrutinib. For TCR beta library preparation, 1.5 to 2 micrograms of genomic DNA were isolated from cryopreserved PBMCs. Longitudinal blood samples from CLL patients on ibrutinib monotherapy were analyzed using high-throughput TCR beta sequencing. The patients took part in an open-label, single-center phase 2 trial of ibrutinib monotherapy. Details on this clone: Its binding antigen is unknown. Per-base quality was not reported, and no clone a single base away is much larger than it.

The CDR3 measures 13 amino acids from cysteine to phenylalanine. Only CDR3 DNA remains: 39 bases, in frame from the first base. The germline V gene encodes CDR1 MDHEN and CDR2 SYDVKM. A MiSeq instrument was used for deep resolution sequencing, which targeted depths ranging from 1 in 1 million up to 1 in 200,000 T cells, with coverage averaging 10x for each clonotype. TCR beta libraries were generated with the immunoSEQ hsTCRB Kit. As for the authors' bioinformatics: ImmunoSEQ Data Assistant and ImmunoSEQ Analyzer were used for data analysis, and V, D and J genes were assigned according to IMGT definitions. Clonality, with values ranging from 0 to 1, was calculated as one minus the normalized Shannon entropy of productive rearrangement frequencies. Only overrepresented clonotypes making up at least 0.05% of each patient's repertoire were included in the public clonotype analysis. Repertoires from about a dozen age-matched healthy donors in immuneACCESS were used as clonality controls. TCRdb provides this immuneACCESS table in a form limited to in-frame rearrangements. Some clones are lacking; in checked studies, under half of them reflect an unresolved V gene, and why the rest are absent is not known. V and J calls plus clone size are reproduced from that table; the DNA served to infer D and trimming. The sample data list fewer than 45,000 clones, and around 70% of these were observed just once. The biggest ten clones account for about a tenth of the sample.

This TCR was recovered from a human donor with chronic lymphocytic leukemia. The sample consisted of PBMCs, taken at disease progression, from a patient treated with ibrutinib. Rearrangement joined TRBV28 to TRBJ2-6; no D gene can be assigned with confidence. The DNA is TGTTTGACCGATATCTCTGGGGCCAACGTCCTGACTTTC. This sequence encodes CLTDISGANVLTF.